This T cell receptor (beta chain) originates from a study of long-term antiretroviral therapy in people with HIV. The CDR3 is made up of 14 amino acids. V lost 8 bases and J lost 2, with 15 bases in between. The germline CDR1 and CDR2 sequences are MNHEY and SMNVEV (reference sequence). Investigators performed immunoSEQ version v3.0 at survey level. The assay was immunoSEQ multiplex PCR, and TCRdb's table has in-frame clones only and misses some. This table holds some 21,000 clones, 82% found once. This chain links TRBV27 with TRBJ1-1; D is unresolved. The sample consisted of unsorted PBMCs, taken 0.2 years after starting antiretroviral therapy. The clonotype was recovered from a woman younger than 45 with HIV. The CDR3, as DNA: TGTGCCAGCCACCCCCAGAACGGTAACACTGAAGCTTTCTTT. As protein: CASHPQNGNTEAFF.